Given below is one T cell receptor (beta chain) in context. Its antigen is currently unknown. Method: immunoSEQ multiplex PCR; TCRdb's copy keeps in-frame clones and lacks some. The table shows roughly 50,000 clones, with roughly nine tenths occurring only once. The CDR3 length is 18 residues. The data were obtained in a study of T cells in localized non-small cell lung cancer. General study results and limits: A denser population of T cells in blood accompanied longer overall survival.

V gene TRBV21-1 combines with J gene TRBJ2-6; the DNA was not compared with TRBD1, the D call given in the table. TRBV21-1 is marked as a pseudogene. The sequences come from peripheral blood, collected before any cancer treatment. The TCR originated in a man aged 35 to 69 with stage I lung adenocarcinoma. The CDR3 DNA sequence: TGTGCCAGCAGCTTCTCCGGGACATTGTGCTCTGGGGCCAACGTCCTGACTTTC. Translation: CASSFSGTLCSGANVLTF.